These T cell receptor beta chains were read from a single sample in a study of siplizumab effects on memory and regulatory T cells. This table comes from immunoSEQ multiplex PCR, and its TCRdb copy is limited to in-frame clones, with some not included. The sample has fewer than 120,000 clones, roughly 92% seen once; the top ten hold around 1.3%. What was sequenced was CD4+ T cells sorted from blood. Receptor source: a human donor in good health. Each CDR3 is given with its conserved first and last residue. Fields, in order: clone size, V gene, J gene, D gene, CDR3 DNA, CDR3 protein. D genes are given only for firm matches. Rows give clone size only sometimes, using once, few, many, or a class for an expanded clone.

clone_size: NA; v_call: TRBV27; j_call: TRBJ2-7; d_call: NA; cdr3_nt: TGTGCCAGCAGGAGGGATTCCTACGAGCAGTACTTC; cdr3_aa: CASRRDSYEQYF
clone_size: NA; v_call: TRBV18; j_call: TRBJ1-4; d_call: NA; cdr3_nt: TGTGCCAGCTCACCCCAGGGAGGGGCAACTAATGAAAAACTGTTTTTT; cdr3_aa: CASSPQGGATNEKLFF
clone_size: NA; v_call: TRBV2; j_call: TRBJ1-2; d_call: NA; cdr3_nt: TGTGCCAGCAGTGAGACAGTCTATGGCTACACCTTC; cdr3_aa: CASSETVYGYTF
clone_size: NA; v_call: TRBV6-6; j_call: TRBJ1-1; d_call: TRBD1; cdr3_nt: TGTGCCAGCAGTCCCCATGTGGACAGGGATAATGAAGCTTTCTTT; cdr3_aa: CASSPHVDRDNEAFF
clone_size: NA; v_call: TRBV19; j_call: TRBJ1-5; d_call: NA; cdr3_nt: TGTGCCAGTAGTTGGCTGAGCAGTAATCAGCCCCAGCATTTT; cdr3_aa: CASSWLSSNQPQHF
clone_size: NA; v_call: TRBV25-1; j_call: TRBJ2-5; d_call: NA; cdr3_nt: TGTGCCAGCAGTGAAGGAGAGACCCAGTACTTC; cdr3_aa: CASSEGETQYF
clone_size: once; v_call: TRBV7-3; j_call: TRBJ2-1; d_call: TRBD2; cdr3_nt: TGTGCCAGCAGCCCCTACGGGACTAGCGGGAGGGCCAAGGGCAATGAGCAGTTCTTC; cdr3_aa: CASSPYGTSGRAKGNEQFF
clone_size: few; v_call: TRBV6-5; j_call: TRBJ1-6; d_call: NA; cdr3_nt: TGTGCCAGCATGGGCCAGCCTAATTCACCCCTCCACTTT; cdr3_aa: CASMGQPNSPLHF
clone_size: NA; v_call: TRBV9; j_call: TRBJ1-3; d_call: NA; cdr3_nt: TGTGCCAGCAAGCGGGGGCTCTCTGGAAACACCATATATTTT; cdr3_aa: CASKRGLSGNTIYF
clone_size: NA; v_call: TRBV20-1; j_call: TRBJ1-4; d_call: NA; cdr3_nt: TGCAGTGCCCTTGGACAGGAAAAACTGTTTTTT; cdr3_aa: CSALGQEKLFF
clone_size: NA; v_call: TRBV10-3; j_call: TRBJ2-1; d_call: NA; cdr3_nt: TGTGCCATCAGTGACCCCGGAGACAGATTTGAGCAGTTCTTC; cdr3_aa: CAISDPGDRFEQFF
clone_size: few; v_call: TRBV9; j_call: TRBJ1-1; d_call: NA; cdr3_nt: TGTGCCAGCAGCCTGGCGTTGAACACTGAAGCTTTCTTT; cdr3_aa: CASSLALNTEAFF
clone_size: NA; v_call: TRBV11-2; j_call: TRBJ2-7; d_call: TRBD2; cdr3_nt: TGTGCCAGCAGCTTAGGAGCGGGAGTTTCCTACGAGCAGTACTTC; cdr3_aa: CASSLGAGVSYEQYF
clone_size: NA; v_call: TRBV7-6; j_call: TRBJ1-5; d_call: TRBD1; cdr3_nt: TGTGCCAGCAGCCGGGACAGAGATCAGCCCCAGCATTTT; cdr3_aa: CASSRDRDQPQHF
clone_size: NA; v_call: TRBV2; j_call: TRBJ1-2; d_call: NA; cdr3_nt: TGTGCCAGCAATGGGGCAAGATCGGGTGTCTATGGCTACACCTTC; cdr3_aa: CASNGARSGVYGYTF
clone_size: NA; v_call: TRBV5-6; j_call: TRBJ2-5; d_call: TRBD1; cdr3_nt: TGTGCCAGCAACTCCGAGATTGACAGGGCCCAAGAGACCCAGTACTTC; cdr3_aa: CASNSEIDRAQETQYF
clone_size: NA; v_call: TRBV27; j_call: TRBJ1-2; d_call: TRBD1; cdr3_nt: TGTGCCAGCAGGGCCGGGACAGGGGGCGCTTTCTATGGCTACACCTTC; cdr3_aa: CASRAGTGGAFYGYTF
clone_size: NA; v_call: TRBV11-3; j_call: TRBJ2-5; d_call: TRBD1; cdr3_nt: TGTGCCAGCAGTGGGACAGGGGGGGAGACCCAGTACTTC; cdr3_aa: CASSGTGGETQYF
clone_size: NA; v_call: TRBV6-1; j_call: TRBJ1-6; d_call: NA; cdr3_nt: TGTGCCACCCGGACCGGGACACTTCTTAATTCACCCCTCCACTTT; cdr3_aa: CATRTGTLLNSPLHF
clone_size: once; v_call: TRBV2; j_call: TRBJ1-1; d_call: NA; cdr3_nt: TGTGCCAGCAGATCTGAGGGTTTCGCTGAAGCTTTCTTT; cdr3_aa: CASRSEGFAEAFF
clone_size: NA; v_call: TRBV15; j_call: TRBJ1-2; d_call: TRBD1; cdr3_nt: TGTGCCACCAGCAGAGAGATAGGGACAGCGGATGGCTACACCTTC; cdr3_aa: CATSREIGTADGYTF
clone_size: NA; v_call: TRBV18; j_call: TRBJ2-1; d_call: NA; cdr3_nt: TGTGCCAGCTCATTGAGGGAACCGGCGGGTTCCTACAATGAGCAGTTCTTC; cdr3_aa: CASSLREPAGSYNEQFF
clone_size: NA; v_call: TRBV29-1; j_call: TRBJ1-5; d_call: NA; cdr3_nt: TGCAGCGTAGGGGACGTCCTGATGGGTCAGCCCCAGCATTTT; cdr3_aa: CSVGDVLMGQPQHF
clone_size: NA; v_call: TRBV5-6; j_call: TRBJ2-5; d_call: TRBD2; cdr3_nt: TGTGCCAGCAGCCTAGCGGGAGATCCAGGGGAGACCCAGTACTTC; cdr3_aa: CASSLAGDPGETQYF
clone_size: NA; v_call: TRBV27; j_call: TRBJ2-7; d_call: NA; cdr3_nt: TGTGCCAGCAGTTTATGGCGCGGGGGCGCTTTTAGGGGACAGTACTTC; cdr3_aa: CASSLWRGGAFRGQYF
clone_size: NA; v_call: TRBV6-4; j_call: TRBJ1-6; d_call: NA; cdr3_nt: TGTGCCAGCAGTGACTTCTTACGTTCACCCCTCCACTTT; cdr3_aa: CASSDFLRSPLHF
clone_size: NA; v_call: TRBV7-2; j_call: TRBJ1-5; d_call: NA; cdr3_nt: TGTGCCAGCAGCCGACAGGCCGATAGCAATCAGCCCCAGCATTTT; cdr3_aa: CASSRQADSNQPQHF
clone_size: few; v_call: TRBV5-5; j_call: TRBJ2-7; d_call: NA; cdr3_nt: TGTGCCAGCAGCTTGTTCCGGACTACCTACGAGCAGTACTTC; cdr3_aa: CASSLFRTTYEQYF
clone_size: NA; v_call: TRBV6-1; j_call: TRBJ1-1; d_call: NA; cdr3_nt: TGTGCCAGCAGTGCATTGGGCACTGAAGCTTTCTTT; cdr3_aa: CASSALGTEAFF
clone_size: once; v_call: TRBV18; j_call: TRBJ2-2; d_call: NA; cdr3_nt: TGTGCCAGCTCGCCCTGGACGGGAAGAGACACCGGGGAGCTGTTTTTT; cdr3_aa: CASSPWTGRDTGELFF
clone_size: NA; v_call: TRBV18; j_call: TRBJ2-2; d_call: TRBD1; cdr3_nt: TGTGCCAGCTCACCGTCCGGGACAGGGGTATCCACCGGGGAGCTGTTTTTT; cdr3_aa: CASSPSGTGVSTGELFF
clone_size: NA; v_call: TRBV6-6; j_call: TRBJ1-5; d_call: NA; cdr3_nt: TGTGCCAGCAGTTACCCCCGCGTGGGGGATCAGCCCCAGCATTTT; cdr3_aa: CASSYPRVGDQPQHF
clone_size: few; v_call: TRBV5-1; j_call: TRBJ1-2; d_call: NA; cdr3_nt: TGCGCCAGCAGTTTTGTCCCGACGGGTGGCTACACCTTC; cdr3_aa: CASSFVPTGGYTF
clone_size: NA; v_call: TRBV19; j_call: TRBJ2-5; d_call: TRBD2; cdr3_nt: TGTGCCAGTAGCGGTGGCGGGGGGGCGAGGGAGACCCAGTACTTC; cdr3_aa: CASSGGGGARETQYF
clone_size: NA; v_call: TRBV27; j_call: TRBJ2-1; d_call: NA; cdr3_nt: TGTGCCAGCAGTTTATGGTCCAGGGCCGGTCGGTATGAGCAGTTCTTC; cdr3_aa: CASSLWSRAGRYEQFF